Listed below are T cell receptor beta chains from one sample, sequenced in a study of blood T cell repertoires in COVID-19. Sequenced by immunoSEQ multiplex PCR; TCRdb stores in-frame clones only, minus some. Among roughly 45,000 clones listed, approximately 93% were seen once. Specimen: peripheral blood. Receptors were obtained from a man between 60 and 75 years old with COVID-19, enrolled during active disease. CDR3s leave out the opening cysteine and the closing phenylalanine or tryptophan. The order of the fields is J gene, V gene, D gene, clone size, CDR3 protein. D genes are given only for firm matches. Some rows have no size entry. The others give once, few or many, or a class for an expanded clone.

>TRBJ2-7|TRBV6-1|.|few
ASSEALRGYEQY
>TRBJ1-3|TRBV12-3/TRBV12-4|.|.
ASTTSSGNTIY
>TRBJ2-1|TRBV5-4|.|.
ASSLEGGTHYNEQF
>TRBJ2-5|TRBV14|TRBD2|.
ASSQDSSLEGTSGRAAQETQY
>TRBJ1-2|TRBV28|.|.
ASSTRGRNGYT
>TRBJ1-1|TRBV19|.|.
ASIPDKNTEAF
>TRBJ2-7|TRBV28|.|.
ASSLGQDYEQY
>TRBJ1-2|TRBV7-9|.|.
ASTLRGGVDGYT
>TRBJ2-2|TRBV19|TRBD1|.
ASSRTGNTGELF
>TRBJ2-7|TRBV5-1|TRBD1|.
ASSTEDTGAAYEQY
>TRBJ1-1|TRBV11-2|.|.
ASSLGVVAF
>TRBJ1-2|TRBV5-1|TRBD1|.
ASSPDYRGRSGYT
>TRBJ2-1|TRBV7-9|.|.
ASSSGGTQSYNEQF
>TRBJ2-7|TRBV9|.|.
ASSVEVRGEQY
>TRBJ2-7|TRBV28|.|.
ASSLSKQGYEQY
>TRBJ1-3|TRBV5-8|.|.
ASSLRDGAGNTIY
>TRBJ2-3|TRBV30|.|.
AWTIAGTTDTQY
>TRBJ2-1|TRBV5-6|TRBD1|.
ASTRGTVTYNEQF
>TRBJ1-1|TRBV4-1|TRBD1|.
ASSQVRNGQAKLTEAF
>TRBJ2-7|TRBV5-1|.|.
ASSLAAGEPYEQY
>TRBJ2-7|TRBV7-2|.|.
ASSLVVEGLGEQY
>TRBJ2-1|TRBV19|TRBD2|.
ASTGLAGARHEQF
>TRBJ1-6|TRBV18|TRBD1|.
ASSLGGQDWSPLH
>TRBJ1-4|TRBV7-9|TRBD1|.
ASSLHGDSIGHEKLF
>TRBJ2-7|TRBV7-9|TRBD1|.
ASSGTARAYEQY
>TRBJ2-7|TRBV28|.|.
ASSLKHRRGNYEQY
>TRBJ2-1|TRBV28|.|.
ASSPPGDFLEQF
>TRBJ2-2|TRBV6-5|TRBD1|.
ASSRGQGSGGELF
>TRBJ1-5|TRBV29-1|TRBD1|.
SVATGTGGGQPQH
>TRBJ2-3|TRBV12-2|.|.
ASRSRLAGDTDTQY
>TRBJ2-1|TRBV3-1/TRBV3-2|.|once
ASSQDLLSSYNEQF
>TRBJ2-5|TRBV5-4|.|few
ASAAGFQETQY
>TRBJ2-3|TRBV10-2|TRBD1|.
ASTQSGTGGYSSDTQY
>TRBJ2-4|TRBV3-1/TRBV3-2|.|once
ASSQVFAREQNIQY
>TRBJ1-4|TRBV11-2|TRBD1|once
ASSRTGTGSQSNEKLF
>TRBJ1-6|TRBV5-1|TRBD1|once
ASSYDREGPLH